A selection of T cell receptor beta chains follows, all from one sample in a study of T cells after yellow fever vaccination. TCRdb reprocessed the 5' RACE reads via MiXCR and lists one record per CDR3 protein. Of about 130,000 distinct CDR3 sequences listed, almost 9% are singletons. Material: CD8+ T cells sorted from PBMCs, obtained on the day of the yellow fever booster vaccination. These receptors were taken from a man younger than 35 who received the YFV17D yellow fever vaccine. Both conserved end residues are part of each CDR3. The D gene is left open where the match is weak. Some rows mark clone size as missing; the rest say once, few, many or name a class of expanded clone.

size	V	D	J	DNA	CDR3
few	TRBV4-1	TRBD1	TRBJ2-1	TGCGCCAGCAGCCAAGACCCCGGGACAGGGGTTAACAATGAGCAGTTCTTC	CASSQDPGTGVNNEQFF
few	TRBV12-3/TRBV12-4	-	TRBJ1-2	TGTGCCAGCAGTTTACCAACGCAGGACCCCACAGGGCATGGCTACACCTTC	CASSLPTQDPTGHGYTF
few	TRBV6-5	-	TRBJ1-6	TGTGCCAGCAGTTTCCACGGGTCGACGAACTCACCCCTCCACTTT	CASSFHGSTNSPLHF
-	TRBV6-6	-	TRBJ1-1	TGTGCCAGCAGTCATACCAGGGCGAACACTGAAGCTTTCTTT	CASSHTRANTEAFF
-	TRBV2	TRBD2	TRBJ2-3	TGTGCCAGCAGAAGCGGGACTACAAGCACAGATACGCAGTATTTT	CASRSGTTSTDTQYF
many	TRBV5-5	-	TRBJ2-5	TGTGCCAGCAGCTTGTATCGGAACGACCAAGAGACCCAGTACTTC	CASSLYRNDQETQYF
many	TRBV20-1	-	TRBJ2-7	TGCAGTGCCTCGGGGCCGCCGTTTTCCTCCTACGAGCAGTACTTC	CSASGPPFSSYEQYF
few	TRBV15	-	TRBJ2-2	TGTGCCACCAGCAGAGTCCGGCTCACCGGGGAGCTGTTTTTT	CATSRVRLTGELFF
few	TRBV10-3	TRBD2	TRBJ2-2	TGTGCCATCAGGCCAGCGCCTAGCGGGGGGACCGGGGAGCTGTTTTTT	CAIRPAPSGGTGELFF
-	TRBV6-5	-	TRBJ2-1	TGTGCCAGCAGTACGGTTTCGGTCCACAGCTCCTACAATGAGCAGTTCTTC	CASSTVSVHSSYNEQFF
few	TRBV4-2	TRBD1	TRBJ1-2	TGTGCCAGCAGCCAAGCAACTACAGGGGTCTATGGCTACACCTTC	CASSQATTGVYGYTF
many	TRBV4-3	-	TRBJ1-4	TGCGCCAGCAGCCAAGAGACCCGTGGACAGTCAAATGAAAAACTGTTTTTT	CASSQETRGQSNEKLFF
many	TRBV12-3/TRBV12-4	-	TRBJ1-2	TGTGCCAGCAGTTTCGGAAACTATGGCTACACCTTC	CASSFGNYGYTF
few	TRBV7-8	-	TRBJ2-5	TGTGCCAGCAGCTTATTACCGGAGACCCAGTACTTC	CASSLLPETQYF
-	TRBV6-1	-	TRBJ1-5	TGTGCCAGCAGGACCCCTCGAGGTGGGGGTCTCAATCAGCCCCAGCATTTT	CASRTPRGGGLNQPQHF
few	TRBV12-3/TRBV12-4	TRBD1	TRBJ2-1	TGTGCCAGCAGTTTAAGACAGGGATTTTGGAATGAGCAGTTCTTC	CASSLRQGFWNEQFF
many	TRBV6-5	-	TRBJ1-5	TGTGCCAGCAGCCCGGGGCCGCAGCCCCAGCATTTT	CASSPGPQPQHF
-	TRBV20-1	-	TRBJ1-2	TGCAGTGCACCTCTAGCGGGGAATGGCTACACCTTC	CSAPLAGNGYTF
-	TRBV7-2	-	TRBJ2-7	TGTGCCAGCAGCTTTGGGCGGTTGAGCGAGCAGTACTTC	CASSFGRLSEQYF
-	TRBV29-1	-	TRBJ1-2	TGCAGCGTTTCGGCAGCTTATGGCTACACCTTC	CSVSAAYGYTF
few	TRBV7-6	-	TRBJ1-6	TGTGCCAGCAGCTTAGTTGGGGGCGGTAATTCACCCCTCCACTTT	CASSLVGGGNSPLHF
few	TRBV15	TRBD1	TRBJ1-2	TGTGCCACCAGCAGCGGGACAGGGAAGACGGACACCTTC	CATSSGTGKTDTF
-	TRBV12-3/TRBV12-4	-	TRBJ1-4	TGTGCCAGCAGTTTTACTGAAAAACTGTTTTTT	CASSFTEKLFF
-	TRBV5-1	TRBD1	TRBJ1-1	TGCGCCAGCAGCACACGGACAGGGGGATCCACTGAAGCTTTCTTT	CASSTRTGGSTEAFF
few	TRBV7-3	TRBD2	TRBJ2-3	TGTGCCAGCAGCTTAATAGCGGGGGCGGGCGATACGCAGTATTTT	CASSLIAGAGDTQYF
once	TRBV7-2	-	TRBJ1-1	TGTGCCAGCAGGCCCGGTCCCGGCGGGGCGCTCGAAGCTTTCTTT	CASRPGPGGALEAFF
few	TRBV12-3/TRBV12-4	TRBD1	TRBJ2-7	TGTGCCAGCAGTCCGGGACAGGGGTTCGAGCAGTACTTC	CASSPGQGFEQYF
-	TRBV4-1	-	TRBJ1-5	TGCGCCAGCAGCTCGACCGGGCCGCATCAGCCCCAGCATTTT	CASSSTGPHQPQHF
-	TRBV7-3	-	TRBJ2-1	TGTGCCAGCAGCTTATCAGGGGGAGGGGACAATGAGCAGTTCTTC	CASSLSGGGDNEQFF
-	TRBV12-3/TRBV12-4	TRBD2	TRBJ2-7	TGTGCCAGCAGCGGACTAGCTCACGAGCAGTACTTC	CASSGLAHEQYF
-	TRBV9	TRBD1	TRBJ1-1	TGTGCCAGCAGCCAGCAAGGACAGGCGAACACTGAAGCTTTCTTT	CASSQQGQANTEAFF
few	TRBV6-5	-	TRBJ1-1	TGTGCCAGCAGTTACAAGCAGGGTACTCCGGGGGGAACTTTCTTT	CASSYKQGTPGGTFF
many	TRBV6-6	-	TRBJ2-2	TGTGCCAGCAGTCCCCCCCCAGGGTTTGCCGGGGAGCTGTTTTTT	CASSPPPGFAGELFF
-	TRBV20-1	-	TRBJ2-1	TGCAGTGCTAGCCCCGAGCTTCAGGGGAGCTACAATGAGCAGTTCTTC	CSASPELQGSYNEQFF
few	TRBV9	TRBD1	TRBJ1-2	TGTGCCAGCAGCGTAGATCGGCAGGGGGGATATGGCTACACCTTC	CASSVDRQGGYGYTF
-	TRBV12-3/TRBV12-4	-	TRBJ2-7	TGTGCCAGCAGGATAGGACTTCAAGCCGTTGGCGAGCAGTACTTC	CASRIGLQAVGEQYF
-	TRBV5-4	TRBD1	TRBJ2-2	TGTGCCAGCAGCAAGACAGGGGGCAGCACCGGGGAGCTGTTTTTT	CASSKTGGSTGELFF
-	TRBV7-9	TRBD2	TRBJ2-5	TGTGCCAGCAGCTTCATCCTAGCGGGGGGTACAGAGACCCAGTACTTC	CASSFILAGGTETQYF